A single sample gave rise to the 8 T cell receptor beta chains below, sequenced in a study of early T cells in non-severe SARS-CoV-2 infection. TCRdb recomputed calls from the 5' RACE reads with MiXCR, one row per CDR3 protein. The sample has roughly 47,000 distinct CDR3 sequences; about 25% are singletons. Sequencing used whole blood, obtained at baseline. The source of these receptors is an adult who was a healthcare worker with PCR-confirmed SARS-CoV-2 infection or an uninfected control (not recorded which).

This clonotype turned up a few times. V and J are TRBV24-1 and TRBJ2-3; 8 bases are a match to TRBD1. Germline CDR1 reads KGHDR; CDR2 reads SFDVKD. The ends lost 4 bases at V and 3 bases at J; junction bases unmatched: 5. This CDR3 has 15 residues. CDR3 residues: CATSETRGRTDTQYF. CDR3 DNA sequence: TGTGCCACCAGTGAGACCAGGGGGCGGACAGATACGCAGTATTTT.

This clonotype came up a few times. V usage is TRBV6-6 and J usage is TRBJ2-3; TRBD2 agrees at 13 bases. Germline V gene data show CDR1 as MNHNY and CDR2 as SVGAGI (reference sequence). The length of the CDR3 is 15 residues. Germline trimming cut 6 bases from V and 2 bases from J; bases unmatched to any gene: 2. CDR3 protein: CASRGLAGATDTQYF. The CDR3 DNA follows: TGTGCCAGCAGAGGACTAGCGGGGGCCACAGATACGCAGTATTTT.

The chain employs TRBV7-2 and TRBJ2-7; 9 bases match TRBD1. CDR3 length equals 15 residues. Germline V lookup: CDR1 SGHTA, CDR2 FQGNSA. Trimming at V came to 6 bases and at J to 5 bases, leaving 11 bases not matched to a gene. CDR3 bases: TGTGCCAGCAGTTCGAACTGGGACAGGGTAAACGAGCAGTACTTC. Protein sequence: CASSSNWDRVNEQYF. Full variable domain (missing parts from reference TRBV7-2 and TRBJ2-7): GAGVSQSPSNKVTEKGKDVELRCDPISGHTALYWYRQSLGQGLEFLIYFQGNSAPDKSGLPSDRFSAERTGGSVSTLTIQRTQQEDSAVYLCASSSNWDRVNEQYFGPGTRLTVT.

The chain carries TRBV5-1 and TRBJ1-2; TRBD1 matches 8 bases. The length of the CDR3 is 13 residues. Germline V lookup: CDR1 SGHRS, CDR2 YFSETQ. The V segment lost 4 bases and the J segment 4 bases; nucleotides outside the gene matches: 3. This chain's CDR3 is CASSTQGAYGYTF. The CDR3 nucleotides read TGCGCCAGCAGCACTCAGGGGGCCTATGGCTACACCTTC.

This clonotype is medium-sized. The genes are TRBV7-9 and TRBJ2-1, with 9 bases fitting TRBD2. Germline loops: CDR1 SEHNR, CDR2 FQNEAQ (reference sequence). This CDR3 region has 15 residues. V lost 5 bases and J lost 5; bases outside the gene matches: 7. The CDR3, as DNA: TGTGCCAGCAGCCCCCCGACTAGCGGCCACAATGAGCAGTTCTTC. Translation: CASSPPTSGHNEQFF.

The chain recombines TRBV5-1 with TRBJ2-3; weak D call: TRBD2 (5 bases). Germline lookup yields CDR1 SGHRS and CDR2 YFSETQ. This CDR3 is 16 amino acids long. The V gene lost 0 bases and the J gene lost 4 bases, with 15 bases spanning the gap. The CDR3 DNA reads as TGCGCCAGCAGCTTGGTACCGGGGAGTGAGGCAGATACGCAGTATTTT. The encoded protein is CASSLVPGSEADTQYF.

As to this clonotype: One end of the junction fails to match germline, which may point to a read error. V usage is TRBV11-2 and J usage is TRBJ2-5; 8 bases agree with TRBD2. The CDR3 extends over 17 amino acids. Per germline, CDR1 SGHAT and CDR2 FQNNGV. Here the CDR3 DNA reads TGTGCCAGCAGCCCTACGGGAGGGGGGGGCGGAACGGAGACCCAATACTTC. It is translated as CASSPTGGGGGTETQYF.

The chain links TRBV13 to TRBJ1-1, with D perhaps matching TRBD1 (5 bases). The length of the CDR3 is 15 residues. Germline V gene lookup returns CDR1 PRHDT and CDR2 FYEKMQ (reference sequence). Trimming took off 3 bases at V and 1 base at J, with 12 bases between the two ends. The CDR3: CASSFQRGKNTEAFF. Here the CDR3 DNA reads TGTGCCAGCAGCTTTCAACGGGGCAAGAACACTGAAGCTTTCTTT.